This T cell receptor (beta chain) derives from a study of technical replicates of blood from several donors. The length of the CDR3 is 15 residues. V lost 5 bases and J 2 bases, leaving 15 bases between the germline ends. The germline V gene has CDR1 MDHEN and CDR2 SYDVKM. The protocol was immunoSEQ multiplex PCR, while the TCRdb copy is restricted to in-frame clones and leaves out a portion. This sample has tens of thousands of clones; less than 95% occur once, and the top ten carry about 0.39%. Sequenced: T cells isolated from PBMCs. The clonotype was recovered from a human donor in good health. The V gene is TRBV28, the J gene TRBJ2-5; possibly TRBD2 for D (6 bases). The CDR3 loop is CASSPLGTAQETQYF. The CDR3, as DNA: TGTGCCAGCAGTCCACTAGGGACTGCGCAAGAGACCCAGTACTTC.